The source of this TCR beta chain is a study of prognosis after radiotherapy for stage I lung cancer. CDR1 is LGHDT and CDR2 is YNNKEL in the germline V gene (reference sequence). The CDR3 length is 15 residues. The V end was cut by 5 bases, the J end by 2 bases, with 13 bases between. This clonotype was recorded at least ten times. Genomic DNA was subjected to two-round multiplex PCR for amplification of TCR beta CDR3. Primers specific to each TRBV and TRBJ gene drove first-round PCR. Using its own MiXCR run on the multiplex PCR reads, TCRdb lists one record per CDR3 protein. The repertoire has tens of thousands of distinct CDR3 sequences, around 46% of them found once; the top ten carry about 16%.

The starting material was PBMCs, obtained before or after stereotactic body radiation therapy (not recorded which). The V and J genes are TRBV3-1 and TRBJ1-5; no clear D. This receptor was obtained from a donor over 45 with non-small cell lung cancer. The CDR3 sequence: CASSRDPYGNQPQHF. Here the CDR3 DNA reads TGTGCCAGCAGCAGGGATCCTTACGGCAATCAGCCCCAGCATTTT.